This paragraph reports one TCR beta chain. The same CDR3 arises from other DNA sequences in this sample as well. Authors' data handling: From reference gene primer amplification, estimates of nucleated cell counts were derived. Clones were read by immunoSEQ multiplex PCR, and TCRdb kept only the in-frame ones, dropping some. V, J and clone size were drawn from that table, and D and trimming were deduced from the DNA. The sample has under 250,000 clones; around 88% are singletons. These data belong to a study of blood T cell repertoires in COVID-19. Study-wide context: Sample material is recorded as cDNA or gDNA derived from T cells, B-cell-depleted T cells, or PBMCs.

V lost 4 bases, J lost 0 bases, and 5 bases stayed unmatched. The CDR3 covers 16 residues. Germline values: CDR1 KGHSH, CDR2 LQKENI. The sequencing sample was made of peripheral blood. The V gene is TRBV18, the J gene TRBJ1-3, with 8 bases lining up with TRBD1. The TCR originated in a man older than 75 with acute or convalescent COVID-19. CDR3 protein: CASSLGQGNSGNTIYF. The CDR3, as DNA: TGTGCCAGCTCACTCGGACAGGGAAACTCTGGAAACACCATATATTTT.